The clone carrying this TCR beta chain was detected only once. These data come from a study of T cell changes during pregnancy in multiple sclerosis. Germline loops: CDR1 SGHAT, CDR2 FQNNGV. The CDR3 runs to 14 residues. V lost 6 bases, J lost 4 bases, and 7 bases stayed unmatched. The protocol was immunoSEQ multiplex PCR, while the TCRdb copy is restricted to in-frame clones and leaves out a portion. The sample records over 65,000 clones, around 94% being singletons. The sequence came from a female donor with multiple sclerosis, enrolled in a pregnancy study. The V gene is TRBV11-2, the J gene TRBJ2-7; 9 bases match TRBD2. Sequenced material: peripheral blood, taken in the third trimester of pregnancy. CDR3 sequence (DNA): TGTGCCAGCAGGCTGACTAGCGGAACTTACGAGCAGTACTTC. This gives the protein CASRLTSGTYEQYF.